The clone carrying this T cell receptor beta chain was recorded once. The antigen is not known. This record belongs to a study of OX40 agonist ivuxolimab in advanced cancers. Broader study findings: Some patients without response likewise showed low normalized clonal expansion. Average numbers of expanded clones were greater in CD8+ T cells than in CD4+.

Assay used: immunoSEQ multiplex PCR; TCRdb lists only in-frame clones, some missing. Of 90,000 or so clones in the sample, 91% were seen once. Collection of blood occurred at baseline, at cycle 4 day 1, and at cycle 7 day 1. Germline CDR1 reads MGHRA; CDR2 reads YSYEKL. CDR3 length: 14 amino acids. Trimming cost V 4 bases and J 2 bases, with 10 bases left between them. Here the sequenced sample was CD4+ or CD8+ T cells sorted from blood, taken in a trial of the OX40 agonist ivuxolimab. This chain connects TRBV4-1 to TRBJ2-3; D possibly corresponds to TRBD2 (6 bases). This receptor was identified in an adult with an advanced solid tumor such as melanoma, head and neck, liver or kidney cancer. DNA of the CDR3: TGCGCCAGCAGCCGCATACTAGCCACAGATACGCAGTATTTT. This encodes CASSRILATDTQYF.